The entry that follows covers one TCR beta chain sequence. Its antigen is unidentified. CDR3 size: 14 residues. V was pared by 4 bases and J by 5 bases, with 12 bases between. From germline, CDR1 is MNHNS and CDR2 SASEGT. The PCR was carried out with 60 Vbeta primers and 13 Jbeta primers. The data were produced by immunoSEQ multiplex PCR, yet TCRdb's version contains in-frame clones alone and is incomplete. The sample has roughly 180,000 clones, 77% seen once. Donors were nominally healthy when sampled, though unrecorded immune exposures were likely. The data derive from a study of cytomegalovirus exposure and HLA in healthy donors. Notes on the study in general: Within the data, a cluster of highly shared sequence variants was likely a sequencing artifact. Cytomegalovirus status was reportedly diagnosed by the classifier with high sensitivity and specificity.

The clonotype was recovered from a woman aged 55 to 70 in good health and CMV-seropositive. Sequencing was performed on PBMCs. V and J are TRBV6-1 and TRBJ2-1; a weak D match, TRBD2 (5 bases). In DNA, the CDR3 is TGTGCCAGCAGTGCTGGCGGGTTCCACAATGAGCAGTTCTTC. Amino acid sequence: CASSAGGFHNEQFF.